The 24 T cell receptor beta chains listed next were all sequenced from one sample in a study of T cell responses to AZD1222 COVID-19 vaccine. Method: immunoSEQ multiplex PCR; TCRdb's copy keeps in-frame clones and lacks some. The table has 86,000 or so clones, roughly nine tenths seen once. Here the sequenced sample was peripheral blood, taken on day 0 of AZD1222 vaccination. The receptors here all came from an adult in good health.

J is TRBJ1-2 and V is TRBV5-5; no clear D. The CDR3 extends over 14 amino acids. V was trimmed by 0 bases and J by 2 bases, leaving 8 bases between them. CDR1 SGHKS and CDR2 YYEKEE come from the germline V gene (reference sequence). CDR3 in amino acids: CASSLGSTNYGYTF. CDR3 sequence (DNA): TGTGCCAGCAGCTTGGGGTCGACCAACTATGGCTACACCTTC.

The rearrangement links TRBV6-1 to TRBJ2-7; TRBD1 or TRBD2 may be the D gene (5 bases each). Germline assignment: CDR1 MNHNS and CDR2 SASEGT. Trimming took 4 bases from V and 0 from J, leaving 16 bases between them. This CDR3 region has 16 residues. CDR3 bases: TGTGCCAGCAGTGTCACCGGGACGGTGAGCTCCTACGAGCAGTACTTC. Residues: CASSVTGTVSSYEQYF.

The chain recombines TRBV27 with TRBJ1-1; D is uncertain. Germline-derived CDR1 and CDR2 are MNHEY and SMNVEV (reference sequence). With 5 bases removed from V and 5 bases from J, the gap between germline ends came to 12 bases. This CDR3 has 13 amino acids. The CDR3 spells CASSREVRTEAFF. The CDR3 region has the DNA TGTGCCAGCAGTCGGGAGGTAAGGACTGAAGCTTTCTTT.

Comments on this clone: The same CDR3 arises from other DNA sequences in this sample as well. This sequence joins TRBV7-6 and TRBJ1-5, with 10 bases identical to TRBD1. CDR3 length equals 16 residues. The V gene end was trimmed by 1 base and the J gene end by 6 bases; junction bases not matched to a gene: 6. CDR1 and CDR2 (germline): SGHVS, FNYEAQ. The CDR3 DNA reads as TGTGCCAGCAGCTTAGGGACAGGGGGTACTGGTCAGCCCCAGCATTTT. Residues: CASSLGTGGTGQPQHF. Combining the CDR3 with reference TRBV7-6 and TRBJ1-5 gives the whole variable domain GAGVSQSPRYKVTKRGQDVALRCDPISGHVSLYWYRQALGQGPEFLTYFNYEAQQDKSGLPNDRFSAERPEGSISTLTIQRTEQRDSAMYRCASSLGTGGTGQPQHFGDGTRLSIL.

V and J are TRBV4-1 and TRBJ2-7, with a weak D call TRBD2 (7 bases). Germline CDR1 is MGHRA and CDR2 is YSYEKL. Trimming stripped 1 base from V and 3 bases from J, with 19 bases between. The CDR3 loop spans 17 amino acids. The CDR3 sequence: CASSQGRWGGRNYEQYF. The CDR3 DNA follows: TGCGCCAGCAGCCAAGGCCGATGGGGGGGGCGAAACTACGAGCAGTACTTC.

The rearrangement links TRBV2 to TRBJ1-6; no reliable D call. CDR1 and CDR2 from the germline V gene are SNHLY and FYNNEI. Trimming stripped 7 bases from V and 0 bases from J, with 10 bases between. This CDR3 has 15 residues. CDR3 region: CASMKASSYNSPLHF. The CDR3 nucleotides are TGTGCCAGCATGAAGGCAAGCTCCTATAATTCACCCCTCCACTTT.

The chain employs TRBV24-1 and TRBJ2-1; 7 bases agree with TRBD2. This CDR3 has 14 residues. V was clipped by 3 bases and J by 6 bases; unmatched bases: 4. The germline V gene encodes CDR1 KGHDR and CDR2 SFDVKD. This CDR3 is CATSDAGVSNEQFF. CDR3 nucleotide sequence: TGTGCCACCAGTGATGCGGGAGTATCCAATGAGCAGTTCTTC.

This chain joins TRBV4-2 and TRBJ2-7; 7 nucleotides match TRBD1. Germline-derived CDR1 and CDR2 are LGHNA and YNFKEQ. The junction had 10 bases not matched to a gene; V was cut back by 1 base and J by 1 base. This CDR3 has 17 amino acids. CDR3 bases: TGTGCCAGCAGCCAAGCTTGGACAGGCAAGGATTCCTACGAGCAGTACTTC. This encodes CASSQAWTGKDSYEQYF.

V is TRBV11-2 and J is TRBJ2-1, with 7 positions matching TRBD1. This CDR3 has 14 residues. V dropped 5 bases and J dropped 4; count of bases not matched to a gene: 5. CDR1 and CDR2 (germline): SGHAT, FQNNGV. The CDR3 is CASSVGQSYNEQFF. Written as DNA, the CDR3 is TGTGCCAGCAGCGTGGGACAGTCGTACAATGAGCAGTTCTTC. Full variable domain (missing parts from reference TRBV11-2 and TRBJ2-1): EAGVAQSPRYKIIEKRQSVAFWCNPISGHATLYWYQQILGQGPKLLIQFQNNGVVDDSQLPKDRFSAERLKGVDSTLKIQPAKLEDSAVYLCASSVGQSYNEQFFGPGTRLTVL.

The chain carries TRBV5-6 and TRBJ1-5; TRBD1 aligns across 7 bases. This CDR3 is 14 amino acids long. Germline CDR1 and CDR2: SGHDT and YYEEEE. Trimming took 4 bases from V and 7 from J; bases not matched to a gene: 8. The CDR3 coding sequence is TGTGCCAGCAGCCTAGGGACAGTCGTACAGCCCCAGCATTTT. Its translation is CASSLGTVVQPQHF.

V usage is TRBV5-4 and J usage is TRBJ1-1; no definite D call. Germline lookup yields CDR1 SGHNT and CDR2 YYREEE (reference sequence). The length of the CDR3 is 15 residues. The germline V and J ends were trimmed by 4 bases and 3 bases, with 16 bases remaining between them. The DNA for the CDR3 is TGTGCCAGCAGCCCTGGGTCACACTTTGACACTGAAGCTTTCTTT. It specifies CASSPGSHFDTEAFF.

CDR3 amino acids: CASSHGGLVPEQYF. CDR3 coding DNA: TGTGCCAGCAGCCATGGCGGTTTAGTTCCCGAGCAGTACTTC. This chain connects TRBV3-1 (or the pseudogene TRBV3-2) to TRBJ2-7; no definite D call. V was pared by 3 bases and J by 6 bases, with 15 bases between. Germline CDR1 reads LGHDT; CDR2 reads YNNKEL (reference sequence). The CDR3 length is 14 residues.

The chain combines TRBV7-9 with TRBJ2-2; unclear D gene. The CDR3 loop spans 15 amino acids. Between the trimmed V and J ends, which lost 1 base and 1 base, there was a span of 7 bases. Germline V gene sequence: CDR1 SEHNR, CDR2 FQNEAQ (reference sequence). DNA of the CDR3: TGTGCCAGCAGCTTAGACAGACAGAACACCGGGGAGCTGTTTTTT. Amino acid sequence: CASSLDRQNTGELFF.

The CDR3 bases are TGTGCCAGCAGCACGAGACTAGCGGGAGGAAACCGGCTCCAAGAGCAGTACTTC. This codes for CASSTRLAGGNRLQEQYF. This rearrangement joins TRBV5-4 to TRBJ2-7, with 13 bases aligning to TRBD2. The germline CDR1 and CDR2 sequences are SGHNT and YYREEE (reference sequence). The trim removed 4 bases at V and 7 bases at J, leaving 17 bases unmatched. CDR3 length equals 18 residues.

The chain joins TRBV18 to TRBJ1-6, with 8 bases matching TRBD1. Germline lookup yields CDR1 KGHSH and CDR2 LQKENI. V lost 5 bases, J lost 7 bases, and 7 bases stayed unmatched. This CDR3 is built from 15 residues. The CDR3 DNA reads TGTGCCAGCTCATCTAACAGACAGGGGAATTCACCCCTCCACTTT. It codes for CASSSNRQGNSPLHF.

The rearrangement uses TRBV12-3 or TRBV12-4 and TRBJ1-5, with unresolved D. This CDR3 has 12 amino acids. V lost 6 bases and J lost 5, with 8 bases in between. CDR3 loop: CASRREDQPQHF. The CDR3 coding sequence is TGTGCCAGCAGAAGGGAGGATCAGCCCCAGCATTTT.

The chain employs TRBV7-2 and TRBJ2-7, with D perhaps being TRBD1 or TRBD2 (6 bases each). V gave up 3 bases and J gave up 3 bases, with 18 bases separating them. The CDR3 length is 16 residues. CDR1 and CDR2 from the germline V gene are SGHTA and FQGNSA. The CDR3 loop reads CASSFRGAGSGYEQYF. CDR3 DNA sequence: TGTGCCAGCAGCTTTAGGGGGGCAGGGAGTGGCTACGAGCAGTACTTC.

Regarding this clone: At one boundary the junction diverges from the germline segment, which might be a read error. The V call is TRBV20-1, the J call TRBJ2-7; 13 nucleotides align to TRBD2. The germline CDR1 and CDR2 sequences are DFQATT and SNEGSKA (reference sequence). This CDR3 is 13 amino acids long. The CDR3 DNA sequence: TGCAGTGCTAGTGCTGGACTAGCGGGGGCGACGTCTTTC. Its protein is CSASAGLAGATSF.

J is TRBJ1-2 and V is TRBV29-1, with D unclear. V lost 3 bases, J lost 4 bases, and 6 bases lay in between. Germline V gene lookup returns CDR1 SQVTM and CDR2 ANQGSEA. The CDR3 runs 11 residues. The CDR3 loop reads CSVESGYGYTF. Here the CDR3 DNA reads TGCAGCGTTGAGTCTGGCTATGGCTACACCTTC.

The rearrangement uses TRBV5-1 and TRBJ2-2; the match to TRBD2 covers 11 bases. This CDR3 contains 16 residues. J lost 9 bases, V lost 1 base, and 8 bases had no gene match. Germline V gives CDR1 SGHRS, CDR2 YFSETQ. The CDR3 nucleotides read TGCGCCAGCAGCTTGACCTTAGCGGGGGGGCCGCGGGAGCTGTTTTTT. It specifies CASSLTLAGGPRELFF.

The CDR3 DNA reads TGTGCCAGCAGTCAACAAGGACCGGGACAGGGTCACTATGGCTACACCTTC. Translated, it gives CASSQQGPGQGHYGYTF. The V and J genes are TRBV6-6 and TRBJ1-2, with 9 bases that match TRBD1. This CDR3 spans 17 amino acids. The V and J ends lost 5 bases and 3 bases, in that order; junction bases with no gene match: 13. The germline V gene has CDR1 MNHNY and CDR2 SVGAGI (reference sequence).

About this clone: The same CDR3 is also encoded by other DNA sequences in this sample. The CDR3 nucleotides read TGTGCCAGCAGCGTAGATGGGGGGACCTACGAGCAGTACTTC. Translation gives CASSVDGGTYEQYF. The chain carries TRBV9 and TRBJ2-7, with a weak D call TRBD2 (6 bases). CDR1 and CDR2 (germline): SGDLS, YYNGEE. Trimming shortened V by 0 bases and J by 2 bases, and 9 bases separated the two germline ends. This CDR3 comprises 14 residues.

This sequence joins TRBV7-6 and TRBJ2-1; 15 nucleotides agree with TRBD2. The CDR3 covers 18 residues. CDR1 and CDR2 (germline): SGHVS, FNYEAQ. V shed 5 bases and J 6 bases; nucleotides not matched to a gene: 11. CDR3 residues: CASSTGLAGGGGFNEQFF. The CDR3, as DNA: TGTGCCAGCAGCACGGGACTAGCGGGAGGCGGTGGTTTCAATGAGCAGTTCTTC.

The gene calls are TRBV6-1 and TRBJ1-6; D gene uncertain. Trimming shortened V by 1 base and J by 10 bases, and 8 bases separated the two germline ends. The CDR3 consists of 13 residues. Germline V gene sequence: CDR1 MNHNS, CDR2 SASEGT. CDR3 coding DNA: TGTGCCAGCAGTGAAGGAACGAGGTCACCCCTCCACTTT. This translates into CASSEGTRSPLHF.